The rows below give T cell receptor beta chains drawn from one sample of a study of blood T cell repertoires in COVID-19. Data came from immunoSEQ multiplex PCR; TCRdb stores just in-frame clones and leaves some out. Among roughly 250,000 clones listed, around 85% were seen once. The sequenced material came from peripheral blood. These receptors were obtained from an older woman with active or convalescent COVID-19. CDR3s include the opening cysteine and the closing phenylalanine or tryptophan. A D gene is named only where the DNA matches it firmly. Clone size is shown for a subset of rows, as once, few, many or a class of expanded clone.

cdr3_nt | cdr3_aa | j_call | v_call | clone_size | d_call
TGTGCCAGTGAGCAACTCGGAGGGAACACTGAAGCTTTCTTT | CASEQLGGNTEAFF | TRBJ1-1 | TRBV19 | . | .
TGTGCCAGCAGGTCTACAGGGGGCCACTATGGCTACACCTTC | CASRSTGGHYGYTF | TRBJ1-2 | TRBV28 | . | TRBD1
TGTATCTTTAATAGCAATCAGCCCCAGCATTTT | CIFNSNQPQHF | TRBJ1-5 | TRBV27 | . | .
TGTGCCAGCTCACCCCAACAGGACACTGAAGCTTTCTTT | CASSPQQDTEAFF | TRBJ1-1 | TRBV18 | . | .
TGTGCCAGTAGTGGAGCTACGAACACCGGGGAGCTGTTTTTT | CASSGATNTGELFF | TRBJ2-2 | TRBV19 | . | .
TGTGCCAGCAGCGTAGGCGGATCGGGAAGTAACACCATATATTTT | CASSVGGSGSNTIYF | TRBJ1-3 | TRBV9 | . | .
TGTGCCTGGAGTACAACCACAGGGGACACTGAAGCTTTCTTT | CAWSTTTGDTEAFF | TRBJ1-1 | TRBV30 | . | TRBD1
TGCGCCAGCAGCCAAGATGGGGGGACTGAAGCTTTCTTT | CASSQDGGTEAFF | TRBJ1-1 | TRBV4-1 | . | .
TGTGCCAGCTCACCACCGGGCAGGGTTGGTGAAAAACTGTTTTTT | CASSPPGRVGEKLFF | TRBJ1-4 | TRBV18 | . | .
TGTGCCAGCAGCAAGGGAGATCGGACAGGGGGAAACAATGAGCAGTTCTTC | CASSKGDRTGGNNEQFF | TRBJ2-1 | TRBV7-9 | once | TRBD1
TGTGCCAGCAGTTACTCAGCGGGGAGCTCCTACAATGAGCAGTTCTTC | CASSYSAGSSYNEQFF | TRBJ2-1 | TRBV6-5 | . | TRBD2
TGTGCCACAGGGAACCAGTTCTTC | CATGNQFF | TRBJ2-1 | TRBV7-9 | . | .
TGCGCCAGCAGCCGAGACAGGGTGGGAGATGGCACTGAAGCTTTCTTT | CASSRDRVGDGTEAFF | TRBJ1-1 | TRBV5-1 | . | TRBD1
TGTGCCAGCAGTCTGCAGGCTCTCAGCTCCTACAATGAGCAGTTCTTC | CASSLQALSSYNEQFF | TRBJ2-1 | TRBV2 | . | .
TGTGCCAGCAGCTCGGGTAGCTCCTACAATGAGCAGTTCTTC | CASSSGSSYNEQFF | TRBJ2-1 | TRBV7-8 | . | .
TGCGCCAGCAGCTTGCTAGTGGACTACGAGCAGTACTTC | CASSLLVDYEQYF | TRBJ2-7 | TRBV5-1 | . | .
TGCAGCGTAACCGGGACAGTGGACACCGGGGAGCTGTTTTTT | CSVTGTVDTGELFF | TRBJ2-2 | TRBV29-1 | . | TRBD1
TGTGCCAGCAGCTTGATCGCTATCACAGATACGCAGTATTTT | CASSLIAITDTQYF | TRBJ2-3 | TRBV5-4 | . | .
TGTGCCAGCAGCCAAGATCGGGACACTGAGCAGTTCTTC | CASSQDRDTEQFF | TRBJ2-1 | TRBV3-1/TRBV3-2 | . | .
TGTGCCAGCAGGCGTCTCGAGGGATCTTATGGCTACACCTTC | CASRRLEGSYGYTF | TRBJ1-2 | TRBV5-4 | . | .
TGTGCCAGCAGCCCAACAGGGACAGTTAATGAAAAACTGTTTTTT | CASSPTGTVNEKLFF | TRBJ1-4 | TRBV7-9 | . | TRBD1
TGCAGCGTATCGGAAGGGGGTAACGGCGAGCAGTACTTC | CSVSEGGNGEQYF | TRBJ2-7 | TRBV29-1 | . | .
TGTGCCAGCGAAGGACAGGGGGAGAACTATGGCTACACCTTC | CASEGQGENYGYTF | TRBJ1-2 | TRBV19 | . | TRBD1
TGTGCCAGCAGCTTAGCGGGAGTACTAGAGACCCAGTACTTC | CASSLAGVLETQYF | TRBJ2-5 | TRBV25-1 | . | TRBD2
TGTGCCAGCAGCCAAGATCAAGCAGGAAGACAGCCCCAGCATTTT | CASSQDQAGRQPQHF | TRBJ1-5 | TRBV3-1/TRBV3-2 | . | .
TGTGCCAGCAGTTTGGGCGGAGGGGCTTATTGGGAGACCCAGTACTTC | CASSLGGGAYWETQYF | TRBJ2-5 | TRBV28 | . | .
TGTGCCATCAGCCGAGCCGGGACAGCAGAGACCGAAGCTTTCTTT | CAISRAGTAETEAFF | TRBJ1-1 | TRBV10-3 | . | TRBD1
TGTGCCAGCAGCCCCCGGGGGGCCCCAAATCAGCCCCAGCATTTT | CASSPRGAPNQPQHF | TRBJ1-5 | TRBV28 | once | .
TGCGCCAGCAGCTTTGGGCCCTCGGGAGGGGCCAACGTCCTGACTTTC | CASSFGPSGGANVLTF | TRBJ2-6 | TRBV5-1 | . | .
TGTGCCAGCAGCCAAGGGACATACTATGGCTACACCTTC | CASSQGTYYGYTF | TRBJ1-2 | TRBV14 | once | .
TGTGCCAGTAGACAGGGGGCTAGCACAGATACGCAGTATTTT | CASRQGASTDTQYF | TRBJ2-3 | TRBV19 | . | TRBD1
TGTGCCATCGGAGGGACAGGGGGAGCGTTTAGGAATTCACCCCTCCACTTT | CAIGGTGGAFRNSPLHF | TRBJ1-6 | TRBV28 | . | TRBD1
TGTGCCAGCAGCGTAGCTGGTTCTAGGACCTACAATGAGCAGTTCTTC | CASSVAGSRTYNEQFF | TRBJ2-1 | TRBV9 | once | .
TGCGCCAGCAGCCAAACGGGGGGGGGCCCAGATACGCAGTATTTT | CASSQTGGGPDTQYF | TRBJ2-3 | TRBV4-1 | . | TRBD2
TGTGCCAGCTACCAGACAGGGGGTGCCCCCTACGAGCAGTACTTC | CASYQTGGAPYEQYF | TRBJ2-7 | TRBV6-5 | . | TRBD1
TGTGCCAGTAGTACGGGACTCCCGAGGCACACTGAAGCTTTCTTT | CASSTGLPRHTEAFF | TRBJ1-1 | TRBV19 | . | .
TGTGCCAGCAGCTTGGGCGGGGAGCAGTACTTC | CASSLGGEQYF | TRBJ2-7 | TRBV5-6 | once | .
TGTGCCAGCAGTGGCGTGCGGGAGGGTAACACCGGGGAGCTGTTTTTT | CASSGVREGNTGELFF | TRBJ2-2 | TRBV6-1 | . | TRBD2
TGTGCCAGCAGTTTATCGGGTAGGAGCACAGATACGCAGTATTTT | CASSLSGRSTDTQYF | TRBJ2-3 | TRBV28 | . | .
TGTGCCAGTAGTATCGGGAACACCGGGGAGCTGTTTTTT | CASSIGNTGELFF | TRBJ2-2 | TRBV19 | . | .
TGTGCCAGCAGCCTAAACGACAGAAACTATGGCTACACCTTC | CASSLNDRNYGYTF | TRBJ1-2 | TRBV7-9 | . | .
TGCGCCAGCAGACGCGGGACAGCAGTCGAGCAGTACTTC | CASRRGTAVEQYF | TRBJ2-7 | TRBV5-1 | . | .
TGTGCCAGCAGCCCATACCGGCGGGGCGTGGGTACAGATACGCAGTATTTT | CASSPYRRGVGTDTQYF | TRBJ2-3 | TRBV7-3 | . | .
TGTGCCAGCAGTTACGAGACAGGGACCAACGCCGGGGAGCTGTTTTTT | CASSYETGTNAGELFF | TRBJ2-2 | TRBV6-5 | . | TRBD1
TGTGCCAGCAGTCCGGCAGGACAGGGAAACTATGGCTACACCTTC | CASSPAGQGNYGYTF | TRBJ1-2 | TRBV27 | . | TRBD1
TGTGCCAGCAGCTTACTAGGAGCGGGAGGTTCCACCGGGGAGCTGTTTTTT | CASSLLGAGGSTGELFF | TRBJ2-2 | TRBV7-9 | . | TRBD2
TGCGCCAGCAGCTTGTTATCGGGCCAGGGGCTCTTGAACACTGAAGCTTTCTTT | CASSLLSGQGLLNTEAFF | TRBJ1-1 | TRBV5-1 | . | .
TGTGCCAGCAGCTCTAGGACAGGCTACACCTTC | CASSSRTGYTF | TRBJ1-2 | TRBV6-5 | . | .
TGCAGCGTTGGTCCGGACAGGGAGACCCAGTACTTC | CSVGPDRETQYF | TRBJ2-5 | TRBV29-1 | once | TRBD1
TGTGCCAGCAGGATTGCAGGGCCAGATACGCAGTATTTT | CASRIAGPDTQYF | TRBJ2-3 | TRBV28 | . | .
TGTGCCAGCAGTTTAGGTCGTCAAGAGACCCAGTACTTC | CASSLGRQETQYF | TRBJ2-5 | TRBV12-3/TRBV12-4 | . | .
TGCGCCAGCAGCAGGACAATGAACACTGAAGCTTTCTTT | CASSRTMNTEAFF | TRBJ1-1 | TRBV5-1 | once | .